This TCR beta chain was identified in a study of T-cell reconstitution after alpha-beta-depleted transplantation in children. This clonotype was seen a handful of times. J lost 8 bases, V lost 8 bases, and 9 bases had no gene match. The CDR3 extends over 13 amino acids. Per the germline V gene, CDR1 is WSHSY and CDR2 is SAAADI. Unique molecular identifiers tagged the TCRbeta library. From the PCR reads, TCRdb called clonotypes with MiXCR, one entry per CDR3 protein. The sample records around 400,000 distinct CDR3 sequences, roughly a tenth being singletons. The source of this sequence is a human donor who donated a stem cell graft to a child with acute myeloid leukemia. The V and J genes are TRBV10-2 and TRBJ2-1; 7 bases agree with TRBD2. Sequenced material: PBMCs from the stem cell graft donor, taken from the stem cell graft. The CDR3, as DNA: TGCGCCAGCCGAACGGGGGGTGGCGATGAGCAGTTCTTC. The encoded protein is CASRTGGGDEQFF.